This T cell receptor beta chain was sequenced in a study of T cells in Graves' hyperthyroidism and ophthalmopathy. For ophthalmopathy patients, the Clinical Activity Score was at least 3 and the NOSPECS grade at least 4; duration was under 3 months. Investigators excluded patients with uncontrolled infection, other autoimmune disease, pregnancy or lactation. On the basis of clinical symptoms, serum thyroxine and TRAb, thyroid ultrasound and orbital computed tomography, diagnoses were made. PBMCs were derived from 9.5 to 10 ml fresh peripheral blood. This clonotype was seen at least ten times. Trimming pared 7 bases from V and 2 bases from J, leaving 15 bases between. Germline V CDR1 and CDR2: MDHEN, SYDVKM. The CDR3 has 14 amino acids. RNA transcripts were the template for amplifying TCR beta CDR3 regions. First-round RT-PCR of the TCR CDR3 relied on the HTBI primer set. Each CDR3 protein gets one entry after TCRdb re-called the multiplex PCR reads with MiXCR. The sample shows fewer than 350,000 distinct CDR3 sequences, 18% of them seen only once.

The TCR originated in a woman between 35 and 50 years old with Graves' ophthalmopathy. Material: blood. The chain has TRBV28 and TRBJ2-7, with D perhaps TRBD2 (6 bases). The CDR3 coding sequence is TGTGCCAGCACTATATCGCGGGGTACCTACGAGCAGTACTTC. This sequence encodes CASTISRGTYEQYF. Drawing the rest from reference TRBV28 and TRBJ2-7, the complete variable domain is DVKVTQSSRYLVKRTGEKVFLECVQDMDHENMFWYRQDPGLGLRLIYFSYDVKMKEKGDIPEGYSVSREKKERFSLILESASTNQTSMYLCASTISRGTYEQYFGPGTRLTVT.